This T cell receptor (beta chain) originates from a study of shared clonotypes between healthy human individuals (dated by TCRdb to about 2020). In terms of the full investigation: The cohort comprised two women and a few men aged 18 to 49 years. To estimate repertoire size and how much clonotypes are shared between individuals, the study performed deep sequencing of blood TCR repertoires from roughly five healthy adults. Per donor, leukapheresis produced somewhere between about 0.9 and 10 billion PBMCs. To increase sequencing depth and limit assay-specific biases, different laboratories used diverse techniques to prepare libraries and sequence TCR repertoires. For each donor, CD4 naive and CD4 memory were each given three plates, CD8 naive was given two plates, and CD8 memory was given one plate. What the study reported, not specific to this receptor: Based on pairwise subsampling, the degree of clonotype sharing among donors was expected to be affected by sequencing depth. Larger estimated clonotype richness was generally found for naive subsets than for memory subsets. Clonotypes shared by all four sorted-subset donors showed higher generation probabilities than non-shared clonotypes. Incomplete sequencing was indicated by rarefaction of sorted-subset datasets, despite the large sequencing depth. About 5% of naive CD4, around 3.6% of naive CD8, roughly 2.5% of memory CD4, and approximately 0.4% of memory CD8 clonotypes were shared across several donors. The small number of donors limited the genetic and exposure-history diversity represented. Only blood was sampled, and tissue TCR repertoires likely differ from those in blood.

Healthy HIV-negative adults with no recently reported acute infections or vaccinations were included as donors. All donors were Caucasian adults living in Nashville, Tennessee, USA. CD4+ T cells were enriched through magnetic negative selection, after which naive cells were positively selected on CD45RA and the remaining negative fraction served as the memory subset. Blood was collected by leukapheresis, and PBMCs were isolated by Ficoll-Histopaque density gradient centrifugation and then cryopreserved in liquid nitrogen vapor phase. Analytical flow cytometry was used to check the purity and quantity of each magnetically sorted T cell population. Genomic DNA was isolated from each sorted fraction and quantified by UV absorbance on a Nanodrop 2000c. Notes on this clone: Its antigen has not been determined. Base-call qualities are not available, and no considerably larger clone is one nucleotide away.

Using the deep immunoSEQ assay, multiplex PCR amplified TCR CDR3 regions from genomic DNA. Extracted genomic DNA from each cell subset was spread evenly across all wells of several immunoSEQ 96-well plates, with each plate serving as a replicate. For sorted subsets, each replicate PCR was loaded with approximately 190 ng genomic DNA, equivalent to about 30,000 T cell genomes. Purified libraries were measured with a Qubit 3.0 fluorometer, size-checked on a Bioanalyzer 2100, and measured again with the KAPA Library Quantification kit. Each immunoSEQ 96-well plate was sequenced on its own single-read 150-cycle Illumina NextSeq 550 flow cell. The paper's processing steps were these. Because the immunoSEQ output included only junctional sequences and no quality scores, the filtering could not be the same as the filtering used for full-length reads. Sequences were annotated with PyIR, a Python wrapper for IgBLAST v1.9, using IMGT germline references to assign V/J genes and CDR3. Reads with weak V/J assignments (E-value above 1e-6), missing CDR3, stop codons, out-of-frame junctions, or ambiguous translated residues were removed. V3J clonotypes were defined as sequences sharing an identical inferred V gene, J gene, and CDR3 amino acid sequence. Percentage overlap between repertoires was calculated by dividing the number of shared unique clonotypes by the size of the smaller repertoire. Three approaches were used to assess repertoire richness: RTK rarefaction, the Chao1 estimator, and Recon v2.1 estimates of unobserved clonotypes. OLGA was used to compute generation probabilities for all TCRbeta clonotypes that the gDNA method yielded from a handful of donors. Imported from immuneACCESS, the table was reduced by TCRdb to in-frame sequences with V and J called. These copies leave out some clones; in studies compared against another copy, an unresolved V gene accounts for under half, and the cause of the remainder is not known. From that table come the V and J calls and clone size; the DNA was used to work out D and trimming. The sample includes under 600,000 clones, with 95% to 96% observed a single time. The ten biggest clones cover nearly 0.065% of the sample.

This clonotype originated in a woman under 40 in good health. Sequenced: naive CD4+ T cells sorted from blood. Taken with the paper, the label for cell subset or site translates to: CD45RA+ positively selected.

The DNA sequence is as follows: TGTGCCAGCAGCCGCCGCCAAAACACTGAAGCTTTCTTT. The encoded protein is CASSRRQNTEAFF. In this chain, TRBV7-2 is recombined with TRBJ1-1, with the D segment identity uncertain. Deletion took 5 bases off V and 2 bases off J, with a span of 9 bases between the germline ends. In the germline V gene, CDR1 corresponds to SGHTA and CDR2 to FQGNSA. The cysteine opens and the phenylalanine closes a CDR3 of 13 amino acids. Left in the record is the CDR3 DNA by itself, 39 bases read in frame from the first base.